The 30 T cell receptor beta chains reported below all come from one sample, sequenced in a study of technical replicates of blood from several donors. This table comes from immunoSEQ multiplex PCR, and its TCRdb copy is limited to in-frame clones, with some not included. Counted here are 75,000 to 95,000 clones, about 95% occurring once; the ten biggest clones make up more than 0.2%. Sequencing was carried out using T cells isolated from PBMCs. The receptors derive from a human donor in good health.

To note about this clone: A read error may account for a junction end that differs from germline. CDR3 sequence: CASSPRGSLAGNTIYF. CDR3 sequence (DNA): TGTGCCAGCAGCCCCAGGGGTTCATTGGCTGGGAACACCATATATTTT. The chain employs TRBV5-4 and TRBJ1-3, with a tentative D call TRBD1 (6 bases). The CDR3 is 16 amino acids. Germline V gene data show CDR1 as SGHNT and CDR2 as YYREEE (reference sequence).

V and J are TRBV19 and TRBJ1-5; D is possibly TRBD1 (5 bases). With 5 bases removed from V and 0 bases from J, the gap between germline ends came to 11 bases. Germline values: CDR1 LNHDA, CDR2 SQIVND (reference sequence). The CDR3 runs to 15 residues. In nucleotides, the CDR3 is TGTGCCAGTAGTCCCAGGGACTATAGCAATCAGCCCCAGCATTTT. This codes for CASSPRDYSNQPQHF.

In DNA, the CDR3 is TGTGCCAGCAGCGTTGACAGGGGTTCGGCTAATGAAAAACTGTTTTTT. This gives the protein CASSVDRGSANEKLFF. The V gene is TRBV9, the J gene TRBJ1-4; 8 nucleotides align to TRBD1. Germline CDR1 is SGDLS and CDR2 is YYNGEE. V dropped 2 bases and J dropped 3; count of bases not matched to a gene: 6. The CDR3 spans 16 residues.

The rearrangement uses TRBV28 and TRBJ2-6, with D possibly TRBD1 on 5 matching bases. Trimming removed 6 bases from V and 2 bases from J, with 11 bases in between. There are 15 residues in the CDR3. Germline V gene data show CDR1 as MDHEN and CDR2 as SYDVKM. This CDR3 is CASSLDRAGANVLTF. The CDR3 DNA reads TGTGCCAGCAGCCTAGACAGAGCTGGGGCCAACGTCCTGACTTTC.

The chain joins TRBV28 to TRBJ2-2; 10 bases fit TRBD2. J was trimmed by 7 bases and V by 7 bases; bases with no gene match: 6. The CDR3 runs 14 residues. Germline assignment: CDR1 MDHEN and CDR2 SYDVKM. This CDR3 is CASNLLAGFGELFF. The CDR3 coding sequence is TGTGCCAGCAACCTACTAGCGGGATTCGGGGAGCTGTTTTTT.

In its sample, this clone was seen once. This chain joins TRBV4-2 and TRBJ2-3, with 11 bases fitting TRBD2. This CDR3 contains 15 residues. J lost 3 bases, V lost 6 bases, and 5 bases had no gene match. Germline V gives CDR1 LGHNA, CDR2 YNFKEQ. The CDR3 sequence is CASRETSGATDTQYF. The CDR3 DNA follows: TGTGCCAGCAGAGAGACTAGCGGGGCAACAGATACGCAGTATTTT.

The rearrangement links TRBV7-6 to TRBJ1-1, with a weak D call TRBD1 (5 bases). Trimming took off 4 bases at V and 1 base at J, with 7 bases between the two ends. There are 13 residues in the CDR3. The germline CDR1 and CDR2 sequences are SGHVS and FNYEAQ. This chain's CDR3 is CASSSTGNTEAFF. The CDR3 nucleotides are TGTGCCAGCAGCTCTACAGGGAACACTGAAGCTTTCTTT.

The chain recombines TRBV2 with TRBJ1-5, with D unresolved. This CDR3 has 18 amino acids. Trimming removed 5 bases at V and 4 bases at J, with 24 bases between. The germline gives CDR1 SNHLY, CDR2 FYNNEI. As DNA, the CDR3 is TGTGCCAGCAGTTTTGCCCAGGTTCTGGTGACGGGAAATCAGCCCCAGCATTTT. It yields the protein CASSFAQVLVTGNQPQHF.

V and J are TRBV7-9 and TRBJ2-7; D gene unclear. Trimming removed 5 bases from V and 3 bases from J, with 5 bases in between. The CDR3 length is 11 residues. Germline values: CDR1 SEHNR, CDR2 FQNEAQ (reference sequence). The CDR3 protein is CASSTHYEQYF. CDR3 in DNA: TGTGCCAGCAGCACTCACTACGAGCAGTACTTC.

CDR3 in DNA: TGCGCCAGCACGGAACAGGGGATGGAGGAGCTGTTTTTT. Encoded protein: CASTEQGMEELFF. The genes are TRBV5-1 and TRBJ2-2, with 7 bases fitting TRBD1. This CDR3 contains 13 residues. The V segment lost 6 bases and the J segment 10 bases; nucleotides outside the gene matches: 9. Germline loops: CDR1 SGHRS, CDR2 YFSETQ.

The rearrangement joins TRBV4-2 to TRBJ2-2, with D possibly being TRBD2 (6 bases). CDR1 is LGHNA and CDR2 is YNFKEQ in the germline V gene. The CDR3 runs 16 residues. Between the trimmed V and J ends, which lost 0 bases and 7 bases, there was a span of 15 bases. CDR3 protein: CASSQETGSKGGELFF. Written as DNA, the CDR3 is TGTGCCAGCAGCCAAGAAACCGGGAGTAAGGGCGGGGAGCTGTTTTTT.

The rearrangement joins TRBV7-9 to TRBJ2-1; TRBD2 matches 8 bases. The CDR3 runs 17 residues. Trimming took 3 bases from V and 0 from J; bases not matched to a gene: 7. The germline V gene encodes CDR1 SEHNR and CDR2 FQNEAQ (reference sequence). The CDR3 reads CASSFRGGSSSYNEQFF. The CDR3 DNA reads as TGTGCCAGCAGCTTCCGCGGGGGGTCATCCTCCTACAATGAGCAGTTCTTC. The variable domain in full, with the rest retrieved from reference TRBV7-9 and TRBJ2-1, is DTGVSQNPRHKITKRGQNVTFRCDPISEHNRLYWYRQTLGQGPEFLTYFQNEAQLEKSRLLSDRFSAERPKGSFSTLEIQRTEQGDSAMYLCASSFRGGSSSYNEQFFGPGTRLTVL.

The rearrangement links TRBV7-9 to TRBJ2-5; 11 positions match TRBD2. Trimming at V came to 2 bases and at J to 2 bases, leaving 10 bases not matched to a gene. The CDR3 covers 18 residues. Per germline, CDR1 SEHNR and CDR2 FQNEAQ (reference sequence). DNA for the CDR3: TGTGCCAGCAGCTTAACGCCACTAGCGGGGGACTATCAAGAGACCCAGTACTTC. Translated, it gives CASSLTPLAGDYQETQYF.

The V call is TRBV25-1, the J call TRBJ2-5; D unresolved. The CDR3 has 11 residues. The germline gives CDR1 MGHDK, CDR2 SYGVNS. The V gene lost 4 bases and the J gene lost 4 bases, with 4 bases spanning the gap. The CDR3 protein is CASSVAETQYF. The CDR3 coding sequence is TGTGCCAGCAGTGTGGCAGAGACCCAGTACTTC.

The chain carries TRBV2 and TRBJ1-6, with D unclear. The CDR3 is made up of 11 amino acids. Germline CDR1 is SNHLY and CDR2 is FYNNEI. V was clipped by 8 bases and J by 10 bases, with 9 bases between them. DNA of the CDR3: TGTGCCAGCGCCCGAGGGTCACCCCTCCACTTT. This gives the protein CASARGSPLHF.

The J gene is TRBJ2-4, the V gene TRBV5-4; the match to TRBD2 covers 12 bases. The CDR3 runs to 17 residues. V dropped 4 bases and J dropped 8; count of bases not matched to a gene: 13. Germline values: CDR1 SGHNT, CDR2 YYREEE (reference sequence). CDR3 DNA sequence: TGTGCCAGCAGCCCAAACTCGACTAGCGGGAGAGGGTACATTCAGTACTTC. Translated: CASSPNSTSGRGYIQYF. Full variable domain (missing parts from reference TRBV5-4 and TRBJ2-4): ETGVTQSPTHLIKTRGQQVTLRCSSQSGHNTVSWYQQALGQGPQFIFQYYREEENGRGNFPPRFSGLQFPNYSSELNVNALELDDSALYLCASSPNSTSGRGYIQYFGAGTRLSVL.

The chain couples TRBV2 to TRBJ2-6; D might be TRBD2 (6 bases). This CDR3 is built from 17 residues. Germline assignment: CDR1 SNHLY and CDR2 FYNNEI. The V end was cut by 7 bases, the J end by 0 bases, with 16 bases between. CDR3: CASTQTGVSSGANVLTF. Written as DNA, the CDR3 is TGTGCCAGCACCCAGACGGGGGTCAGCTCTGGGGCCAACGTCCTGACTTTC.

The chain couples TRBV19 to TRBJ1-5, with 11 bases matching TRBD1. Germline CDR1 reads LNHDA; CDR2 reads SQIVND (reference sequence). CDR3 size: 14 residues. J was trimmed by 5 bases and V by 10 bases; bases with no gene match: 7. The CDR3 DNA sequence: TGTGCCACTCAATGGGGACAGGGGGATCAGCCCCAGCATTTT. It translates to CATQWGQGDQPQHF.

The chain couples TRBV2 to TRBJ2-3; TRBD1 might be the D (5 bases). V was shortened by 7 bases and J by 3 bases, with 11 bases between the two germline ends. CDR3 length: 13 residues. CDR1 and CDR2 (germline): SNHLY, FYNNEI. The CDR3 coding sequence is TGTGCCAGCACGGCGCAGGGTACAGATACGCAGTATTTT. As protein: CASTAQGTDTQYF. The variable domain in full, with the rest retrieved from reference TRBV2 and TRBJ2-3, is EPEVTQTPSHQVTQMGQEVILRCVPISNHLYFYWYRQILGQKVEFLVSFYNNEISEKSEIFDDQFSVERPDGSNFTLKIRSTKLEDSAMYFCASTAQGTDTQYFGPGTRLTVL.

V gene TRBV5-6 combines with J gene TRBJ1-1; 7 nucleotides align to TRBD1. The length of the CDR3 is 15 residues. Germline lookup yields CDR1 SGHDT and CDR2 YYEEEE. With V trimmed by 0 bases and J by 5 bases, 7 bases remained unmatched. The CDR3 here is CASSLDRGRTTEAFF. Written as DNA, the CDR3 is TGTGCCAGCAGCTTGGACAGGGGACGAACAACTGAAGCTTTCTTT. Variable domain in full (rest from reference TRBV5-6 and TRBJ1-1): DAGVTQSPTHLIKTRGQQVTLRCSPKSGHDTVSWYQQALGQGPQFIFQYYEEEERQRGNFPDRFSGHQFPNYSSELNVNALLLGDSALYLCASSLDRGRTTEAFFGQGTRLTVV.

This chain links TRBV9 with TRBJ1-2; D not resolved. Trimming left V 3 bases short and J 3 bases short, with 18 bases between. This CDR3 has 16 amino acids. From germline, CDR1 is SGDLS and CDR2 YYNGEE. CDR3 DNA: TGTGCCAGCAGCGCACTGGGAAAGGACGGGGACTATGGCTACACCTTC. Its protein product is CASSALGKDGDYGYTF.

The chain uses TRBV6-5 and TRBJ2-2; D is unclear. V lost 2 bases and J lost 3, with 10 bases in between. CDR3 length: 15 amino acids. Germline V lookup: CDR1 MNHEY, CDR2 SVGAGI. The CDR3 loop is CASSYGLRDTGELFF. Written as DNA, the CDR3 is TGTGCCAGCAGTTACGGGCTACGAGACACCGGGGAGCTGTTTTTT.

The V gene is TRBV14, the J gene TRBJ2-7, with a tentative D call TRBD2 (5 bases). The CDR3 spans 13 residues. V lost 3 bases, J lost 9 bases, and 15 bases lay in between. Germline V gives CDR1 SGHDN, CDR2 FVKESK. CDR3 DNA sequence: TGTGCCAGCAGCCAGGGGAGAACGGTCGGGCAGTACTTC. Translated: CASSQGRTVGQYF.

The CDR3 coding sequence is TGTGCCAGCAGTTACTCGACTAGCGGGATAGTCTACGAGCAGTACTTC. This translates into CASSYSTSGIVYEQYF. V usage is TRBV6-5 and J usage is TRBJ2-7; 11 bases align to TRBD2. Per the germline V gene, CDR1 is MNHEY and CDR2 is SVGAGI. The CDR3 is 16 residues long. J lost 3 bases, V lost 0 bases, and 4 bases had no gene match.

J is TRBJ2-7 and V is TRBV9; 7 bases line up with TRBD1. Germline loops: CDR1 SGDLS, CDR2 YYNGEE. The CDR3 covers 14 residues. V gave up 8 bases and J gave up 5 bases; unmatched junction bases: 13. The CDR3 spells CASSHRGGYDEQYF. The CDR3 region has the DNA TGTGCCAGTTCTCACAGGGGTGGCTATGACGAGCAGTACTTC.

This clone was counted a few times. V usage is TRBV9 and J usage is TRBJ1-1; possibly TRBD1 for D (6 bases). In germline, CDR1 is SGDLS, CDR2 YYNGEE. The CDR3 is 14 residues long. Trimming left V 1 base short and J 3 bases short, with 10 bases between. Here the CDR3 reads CASSVQGLDTEAFF. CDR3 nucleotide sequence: TGTGCCAGCAGCGTACAGGGGTTGGACACTGAAGCTTTCTTT.

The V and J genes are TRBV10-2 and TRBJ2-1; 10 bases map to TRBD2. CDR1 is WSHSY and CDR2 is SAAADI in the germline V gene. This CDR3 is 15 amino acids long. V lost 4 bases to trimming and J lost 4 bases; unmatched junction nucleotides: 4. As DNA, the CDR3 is TGCGCCAGCAGTGTCGAGCGGGGGGGTTACAATGAGCAGTTCTTC. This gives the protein CASSVERGGYNEQFF.

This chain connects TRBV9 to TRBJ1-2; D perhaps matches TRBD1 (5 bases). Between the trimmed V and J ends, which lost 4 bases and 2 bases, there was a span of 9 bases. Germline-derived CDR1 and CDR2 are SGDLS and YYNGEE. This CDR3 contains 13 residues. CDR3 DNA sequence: TGTGCCAGCAGCCGTGACAGAAACTATGGCTACACCTTC. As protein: CASSRDRNYGYTF.

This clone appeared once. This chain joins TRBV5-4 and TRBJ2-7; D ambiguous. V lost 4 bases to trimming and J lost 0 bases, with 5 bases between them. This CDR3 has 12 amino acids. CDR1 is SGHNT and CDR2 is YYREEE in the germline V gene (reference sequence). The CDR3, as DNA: TGTGCCAGCAGCCCGAGCTCCTACGAGCAGTACTTC. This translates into CASSPSSYEQYF.

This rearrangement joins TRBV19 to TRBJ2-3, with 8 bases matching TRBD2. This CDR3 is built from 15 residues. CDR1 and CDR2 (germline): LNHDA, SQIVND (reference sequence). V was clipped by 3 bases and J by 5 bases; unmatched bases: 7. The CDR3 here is CASSIFSGRRDTQYF. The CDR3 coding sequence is TGTGCCAGTAGTATTTTCAGCGGGAGAAGAGATACGCAGTATTTT.